This section outlines one T cell receptor (beta chain) sequence together with its context. Its target is not known. UMIs were added to TCR cDNA along with a universal primer site when it was made by 5'RACE template switching. TCRdb independently ran MiXCR on the 5' RACE reads; one entry per CDR3 protein. The sample contains 300,000 or so distinct CDR3 sequences, approximately 13% of which appear only once. The data belong to a study of T cells after yellow fever vaccination. Overall study findings and caveats: Sorted repertoires could include abundant contaminating clonotypes from bulk cells. Subsequent to the booster, the majority of primary-vaccination clones reappeared (less than 97% CD4, about 90% CD8).

This TCR was sampled from a man aged 25 to 40 who received the YFV17D yellow fever vaccine. Sequencing used CD4+ T cells sorted from PBMCs, obtained 45 days after the yellow fever booster vaccination.

CDR3 amino acids: CASSFPPTTGSGNSPLHF. The CDR3 nucleotides read TGTGCCAGCAGTTTTCCACCGACTACAGGGTCCGGGAATTCACCCCTCCACTTT. The rearrangement uses TRBV27 and TRBJ1-6, with a weak D call TRBD1 (6 bases). Germline loops: CDR1 MNHEY, CDR2 SMNVEV (reference sequence). Trimming shortened V by 3 bases and J by 7 bases, and 22 bases separated the two germline ends. The CDR3 spans 18 residues.